The text below deals with one T cell receptor (beta chain). Its antigen is as yet unknown. This sample was taken from a study of T cell repertoires in cytomegalovirus infection. Study-level information: In public TCR beta signatures, there were indications of both CMV infection and matching HLA type.

Study-level findings and limits: There were carriers of CMV plus the relevant HLA, and cumulative public TCR beta family frequency identified them. In two of eight donors, the top clonotype was HLA-C-restricted CMV-specific.

Each CDR3 protein is one row after TCRdb ran MiXCR on the reads. The repertoire consists of 250,000 or so distinct CDR3 sequences, with roughly 10% occurring once and the leading ten covering more than 12%. The V gene lost 5 bases and the J gene lost 6 bases, with 16 bases spanning the gap. CDR3 size: 15 residues. The chain employs TRBV12-3 or TRBV12-4 and TRBJ2-2; a possible D gene is TRBD2 (5 bases). The sample was PBMCs. This TCR came from a human donor in good health (CMV status not recorded). Some clones in this sample may be carry-over from other donors' samples. The CDR3 reads CASSPASRDSGELFF. DNA for the CDR3: TGTGCCAGCAGTCCCGCCAGCCGGGATTCCGGGGAGCTGTTTTTT.